Below are 18 T cell receptor beta chains sequenced from a single sample in a study of blood T cell repertoires in COVID-19. Measured with immunoSEQ multiplex PCR; TCRdb has only the in-frame clones, and not every one. The data contain 150,000 to 200,000 clones, around 92% of them singletons. The source material was peripheral blood. These receptors came from a man in his thirties or forties with COVID-19, enrolled during active disease.

The genes are TRBV7-2 and TRBJ2-5; 13 positions agree with TRBD2. Germline assignment: CDR1 SGHTA and CDR2 FQGNSA. The CDR3 consists of 19 residues. After removal of 1 base from V and 5 bases from J, the junction contained 13 bases not matched to a gene. The CDR3 is CASSLGGLAGATPQETQYF. Here the CDR3 DNA reads TGTGCCAGCAGCTTAGGTGGACTAGCGGGGGCCACGCCCCAGGAGACCCAGTACTTC.

The CDR3 bases are TGTGCCAGCAGTCCCGGGACTAGCGGGGGCTCCGGCACCGGGGAGCTGTTTTTT. Its translation: CASSPGTSGGSGTGELFF. This chain connects TRBV2 to TRBJ2-2, with 14 nucleotides matching TRBD2. This CDR3 region has 18 residues. V lost 5 bases, J lost 4 bases, and 9 bases stayed unmatched. CDR1 and CDR2 (germline): SNHLY, FYNNEI.

V usage is TRBV9 and J usage is TRBJ1-1; no clear D. Germline loops: CDR1 SGDLS, CDR2 YYNGEE. CDR3 length: 14 residues. V was trimmed by 0 bases and J by 0 bases, leaving 6 bases between them. Here the CDR3 reads CASSVAPVNTEAFF. The CDR3 coding sequence is TGTGCCAGCAGCGTAGCTCCGGTGAACACTGAAGCTTTCTTT.

The chain couples TRBV5-1 to TRBJ1-1; D remains ambiguous. Trimming cost V 1 base and J 1 base, with 8 bases left between them. CDR3 size: 14 residues. CDR1 and CDR2 (germline): SGHRS, YFSETQ. CDR3 sequence (DNA): TGCGCCAGCAGCTTGCAGGCGACGAACACTGAAGCTTTCTTT. Translated, it gives CASSLQATNTEAFF.

This clone has only one observation. V and J are TRBV24-1 and TRBJ2-7; D not certain. The CDR3 runs 13 residues. V dropped 5 bases and J dropped 4 bases, with 11 bases sitting between them. CDR1 KGHDR and CDR2 SFDVKD come from the germline V gene. CDR3: CATSARTEYEQYF. CDR3 nucleotide sequence: TGTGCCACCAGTGCCCGAACAGAGTACGAGCAGTACTTC.

V and J are TRBV7-9 and TRBJ2-7; TRBD2 is a possible D gene (6 bases). CDR1 SEHNR and CDR2 FQNEAQ come from the germline V gene (reference sequence). Trimming shortened V by 1 base and J by 3 bases, and 10 bases separated the two germline ends. The CDR3 length is 14 residues. Here the CDR3 DNA reads TGTGCCAGCAGCTTAGGGACTATAGTCTACGAGCAGTACTTC. It codes for CASSLGTIVYEQYF.

The genes are TRBV27 and TRBJ1-5; D gene unclear. In germline, CDR1 is MNHEY, CDR2 SMNVEV (reference sequence). The length of the CDR3 is 14 residues. Trimming took off 6 bases at V and 0 bases at J, with 9 bases between the two ends. CDR3 in amino acids: CASSQTDSNQPQHF. CDR3 in DNA: TGTGCCAGCAGCCAAACAGATAGCAATCAGCCCCAGCATTTT.

The sample holds one count of this clone. The chain joins TRBV7-9 to TRBJ1-4; tentatively, D is TRBD1 (6 bases). V lost 0 bases and J lost 10, with 15 bases in between. This CDR3 contains 15 residues. CDR1 and CDR2 from the germline V gene are SEHNR and FQNEAQ (reference sequence). CDR3 sequence: CASSLAISDSVKLFF. As DNA, the CDR3 is TGTGCCAGCAGCTTAGCAATTTCGGACAGCGTAAAACTGTTTTTT. The full variable domain, rest sourced from reference TRBV7-9 and TRBJ1-4, is DTGVSQNPRHKITKRGQNVTFRCDPISEHNRLYWYRQTLGQGPEFLTYFQNEAQLEKSRLLSDRFSAERPKGSFSTLEIQRTEQGDSAMYLCASSLAISDSVKLFFGSGTQLSVL.

This clone came up many times. The chain couples TRBV28 to TRBJ2-1, with 8 bases lining up with TRBD2. Unmatched junction bases numbered 9, after V lost 3 bases and J lost 2 bases. The CDR3 contains 17 residues. Germline CDR1 reads MDHEN; CDR2 reads SYDVKM. The CDR3 here is CASSFPISGTTYNEQFF. CDR3 bases: TGTGCCAGCAGTTTCCCTATTAGCGGGACCACCTACAATGAGCAGTTCTTC. The full variable domain, its missing parts supplied by reference TRBV28 and TRBJ2-1, is DVKVTQSSRYLVKRTGEKVFLECVQDMDHENMFWYRQDPGLGLRLIYFSYDVKMKEKGDIPEGYSVSREKKERFSLILESASTNQTSMYLCASSFPISGTTYNEQFFGPGTRLTVL.

The rearrangement joins TRBV27 to TRBJ2-3; 8 bases are shared with TRBD2. Germline values: CDR1 MNHEY, CDR2 SMNVEV (reference sequence). This CDR3 is built from 15 residues. With V trimmed by 3 bases and J by 5 bases, 7 bases remained unmatched. The DNA of the CDR3 is TGTGCCAGCAGTTTTCGGGGGGGCCGAGGAGATACGCAGTATTTT. As protein: CASSFRGGRGDTQYF.

The rearrangement links TRBV2 to TRBJ1-1; D gene unclear. Germline-derived CDR1 and CDR2 are SNHLY and FYNNEI. With 6 bases removed from V and 0 bases from J, the gap between germline ends came to 8 bases. This CDR3 is built from 13 residues. The CDR3 bases are TGTGCCAGCAGAACAGAGATGAACACTGAAGCTTTCTTT. Translation gives CASRTEMNTEAFF.

This clone was detected a few times. The chain carries TRBV27 and TRBJ1-6, with TRBD1 matching 7 bases. CDR1 and CDR2 (germline): MNHEY, SMNVEV (reference sequence). V lost 2 bases to trimming and J lost 8 bases; unmatched junction nucleotides: 3. The CDR3 is 14 residues long. The CDR3 spells CASSLSQGDSPLHF. CDR3 in DNA: TGTGCCAGCAGTTTAAGCCAGGGGGATTCACCCCTCCACTTT.

The gene calls are TRBV7-2 and TRBJ2-1; 7 bases are a match to TRBD1. Germline trimming cut 2 bases from V and 3 bases from J; bases unmatched to any gene: 4. CDR3 length: 15 amino acids. CDR1 is SGHTA, CDR2 FQGNSA, per germline. As DNA, the CDR3 is TGTGCCAGCAGCTTACAGGGGGTTCACTACAATGAGCAGTTCTTC. It is translated as CASSLQGVHYNEQFF.

The CDR3: CASSLSIGYGYTF. DNA for the CDR3: TGTGCCAGCAGTTTATCGATCGGCTATGGCTACACCTTC. The genes are TRBV27 and TRBJ1-2; the D is unclear. CDR3 length: 13 amino acids. Per germline, CDR1 MNHEY and CDR2 SMNVEV (reference sequence). With 0 bases removed from V and 4 bases from J, the gap between germline ends came to 6 bases.

V usage is TRBV7-8 and J usage is TRBJ2-5; TRBD2 agrees at 11 bases. The trim removed 3 bases at V and 1 base at J, leaving 7 bases unmatched. The length of the CDR3 is 17 residues. Germline V gives CDR1 SGHVS, CDR2 FQNEAQ. CDR3 sequence reads: CASSFPVAGGPQETQYF. Written as DNA, the CDR3 is TGTGCCAGCAGCTTTCCAGTAGCGGGAGGGCCCCAAGAGACCCAGTACTTC.

V and J are TRBV4-1 and TRBJ2-3, with D maybe TRBD1 (5 bases). Germline CDR1 MGHRA, CDR2 YSYEKL. V was clipped by 1 base and J by 6 bases, with 14 bases between them. This CDR3 has 15 residues. CDR3 nucleotides: TGCGCCAGCAGCCAAGTAAAACCACAGGACGATACGCAGTATTTT. Protein sequence: CASSQVKPQDDTQYF.

This clone is medium-sized. The chain combines TRBV2 with TRBJ2-2; 8 bases line up with TRBD2. The CDR3 runs 14 residues. V shed 7 bases and J 5 bases; nucleotides not matched to a gene: 6. CDR1 is SNHLY, CDR2 FYNNEI, per germline. This chain's CDR3 is CASTMGLETGELFF. The CDR3 nucleotides are TGTGCCAGCACCATGGGACTAGAGACCGGGGAGCTGTTTTTT.

The rearrangement uses TRBV9 and TRBJ1-2, with TRBD1 identical over 8 bases. Germline CDR1 reads SGDLS; CDR2 reads YYNGEE. Germline trimming cut 4 bases from V and 0 bases from J; bases unmatched to any gene: 8. CDR3 length equals 16 residues. CDR3 bases: TGTGCCAGCAGCACCCGACAGGGGCCCGCTAACTATGGCTACACCTTC. Protein: CASSTRQGPANYGYTF.